Below are 14 T cell receptor beta chains sequenced from a single sample in a study of blood T cells in healthy people across ages. A sample-barcoded 5' primer and a J-beta primer mix were used in a second PCR of roughly 7 to 11 cycles. TCRdb reprocessed the 5' RACE reads with MiXCR, giving one entry per CDR3 protein. The data contain about 1 million distinct CDR3 sequences, 20% to 25% of them singletons. The sample was also reused in another study, on T cells of mothers and their children.

The specimen was blood. These receptors originate from a girl aged 2-10 years in good health.

This clonotype was detected only a few times. The chain has TRBV9 and TRBJ2-2; D is unclear. The V end lost 4 bases, the J end lost 7 bases, and 17 bases lay between the germline ends. The CDR3 has 15 amino acids. The germline V gene has CDR1 SGDLS and CDR2 YYNGEE. CDR3 loop: CASSTRSTGGGELFF. As DNA, the CDR3 is TGTGCCAGCAGCACCCGCTCCACTGGTGGCGGGGAGCTGTTTTTT.

A few counts support this clonotype. This chain links TRBV7-2 with TRBJ2-5; D call uncertain. V shed 3 bases and J shed 4 bases, with 9 bases lying between them. The CDR3 has 13 amino acids. The V gene's germline CDR1 is SGHTA and CDR2 FQGNSA. For the CDR3, the DNA is TGTGCCAGCAGCTTGGGGATGGGAGAGACCCAGTACTTC. It encodes CASSLGMGETQYF.

The V and J genes are TRBV29-1 and TRBJ2-1; 10 bases match TRBD2. V trimming: 0 bases; J trimming: 6 bases; junction bases outside the gene matches: 11. CDR3 size: 17 residues. CDR1 is SQVTM, CDR2 ANQGSEA, per germline. The CDR3 bases are TGCAGCGTTGAAGAGAAGAGTCCGGGACTAGCGATCAATGAGCAGTTCTTC. Amino acids: CSVEEKSPGLAINEQFF.

V is TRBV7-9 and J is TRBJ2-7; 11 positions agree with TRBD2. Germline CDR1 and CDR2: SEHNR and FQNEAQ (reference sequence). The CDR3 has 15 residues. V shed 5 bases, J shed 3 bases, and the junction held 6 bases outside the gene matches. The CDR3 DNA is TGTGCCAGCAGCCTGGGACTAGCGGATATCTACGAGCAGTACTTC. Its translation is CASSLGLADIYEQYF.

This clonotype occurred a few times. The chain employs TRBV6-1 and TRBJ2-4, with D maybe TRBD1 (6 bases). This CDR3 comprises 15 residues. CDR1 MNHNS and CDR2 SASEGT come from the germline V gene. The V and J ends lost 3 bases and 0 bases respectively, with 9 bases between them. CDR3 coding DNA: TGTGCCAGCAGTGAGGACAGATTAGCCAAAAACATTCAGTACTTC. Protein: CASSEDRLAKNIQYF.

This clonotype has only a few counts. This chain joins TRBV7-9 and TRBJ1-4, with no clear D. The CDR3 spans 14 residues. The germline CDR1 and CDR2 sequences are SEHNR and FQNEAQ (reference sequence). The V end lost 6 bases, the J end lost 5 bases, and 13 bases lay between the germline ends. CDR3 nucleotides: TGTGCCAGCAGGCAGATGGAAGAGAATGAAAAACTGTTTTTT. It is translated as CASRQMEENEKLFF. Using reference TRBV7-9 and TRBJ1-4 for the parts outside the CDR3, the full variable domain is DTGVSQNPRHKITKRGQNVTFRCDPISEHNRLYWYRQTLGQGPEFLTYFQNEAQLEKSRLLSDRFSAERPKGSFSTLEIQRTEQGDSAMYLCASRQMEENEKLFFGSGTQLSVL.

Only a few counts were recorded for this clonotype. The J gene is TRBJ2-1, the V gene TRBV20-1; 8 bases match TRBD1. This CDR3 is 15 amino acids long. CDR1 is DFQATT and CDR2 is SNEGSKA in the germline V gene (reference sequence). The J segment lost 9 bases and the V segment lost 5 bases, leaving 15 bases of the junction unmatched. For the CDR3, the DNA is TGCAGTGCTCCCCGAACCGTCGGGACAGGTAGTGAGCAGTTCTTC. This gives the protein CSAPRTVGTGSEQFF.

This clonotype was found a few times. This chain connects TRBV11-2 to TRBJ1-2; 7 positions match TRBD1. This CDR3 has 15 amino acids. In germline, CDR1 is SGHAT, CDR2 FQNNGV. With 5 bases clipped from V and 4 bases from J, the junction kept 10 bases outside the gene matches. CDR3 protein: CASSHRTGNVYGYTF. In DNA form, the CDR3 reads TGTGCCAGCAGCCACCGGACAGGAAACGTCTATGGCTACACCTTC.

The chain joins TRBV18 to TRBJ2-1; D might be TRBD2 (5 bases). The CDR3 length is 16 residues. Per the germline V gene, CDR1 is KGHSH and CDR2 is LQKENI. V was trimmed by 2 bases and J by 7 bases, leaving 18 bases between them. CDR3 region: CASSPKYVLVGNEQFF. Here the CDR3 DNA reads TGTGCCAGCTCACCAAAATATGTACTAGTGGGAAATGAGCAGTTCTTC.

The V and J genes are TRBV7-9 and TRBJ1-1, with D possibly matching TRBD1 (6 bases). The CDR3 length is 16 residues. The germline CDR1 and CDR2 sequences are SEHNR and FQNEAQ (reference sequence). V lost 5 bases and J lost 3, with 19 bases in between. The CDR3 reads CASSPLGGAEDTEAFF. The CDR3 region has the DNA TGTGCCAGCAGCCCCCTCGGGGGGGCTGAAGACACTGAAGCTTTCTTT.

This CDR3 reads CASSYSIVYTF. CDR3 bases: TGTGCCAGCAGTTACTCGATCGTCTACACCTTC. This chain joins TRBV6-2 or TRBV6-3 and TRBJ1-2; D is unclear. V was shortened by 0 bases and J by 10 bases, with 6 bases between the two germline ends. Germline V gene sequence: CDR1 MNHEY, CDR2 SVGEGT. The CDR3 consists of 11 residues.

V is TRBV12-3 or TRBV12-4 and J is TRBJ2-7; no firm D call. The CDR3 spans 11 residues. Trimming removed 3 bases at V and 7 bases at J, with 7 bases between. Here the CDR3 DNA reads TGTGCCAGCAGTTTGTCCCAGGAGCAGTACTTC. It codes for CASSLSQEQYF.

In its sample, this clonotype was seen a few times. The chain has TRBV29-1 and TRBJ2-5; 7 bases map to TRBD2. Trimming took 3 bases from V and 5 from J; bases not matched to a gene: 3. Looked up from germline, CDR1 is SQVTM and CDR2 is ANQGSEA. The CDR3 is 12 residues long. CDR3 sequence reads: CSVEGGLETQYF. Here the CDR3 DNA reads TGCAGCGTTGAGGGAGGGTTGGAGACCCAGTACTTC.

The rearrangement joins TRBV7-9 to TRBJ2-5; 8 positions agree with TRBD1. Matching the DNA end better, TRBJ2-7 makes the J call doubtful. Per germline, CDR1 SEHNR and CDR2 FQNEAQ (reference sequence). The CDR3 runs to 14 residues. CDR3 in DNA: TGTGCCAGCGACCAGGGGACAGGCTCCTACGAGCAGTACTTC. Translating gives CASDQGTGSYEQYF.